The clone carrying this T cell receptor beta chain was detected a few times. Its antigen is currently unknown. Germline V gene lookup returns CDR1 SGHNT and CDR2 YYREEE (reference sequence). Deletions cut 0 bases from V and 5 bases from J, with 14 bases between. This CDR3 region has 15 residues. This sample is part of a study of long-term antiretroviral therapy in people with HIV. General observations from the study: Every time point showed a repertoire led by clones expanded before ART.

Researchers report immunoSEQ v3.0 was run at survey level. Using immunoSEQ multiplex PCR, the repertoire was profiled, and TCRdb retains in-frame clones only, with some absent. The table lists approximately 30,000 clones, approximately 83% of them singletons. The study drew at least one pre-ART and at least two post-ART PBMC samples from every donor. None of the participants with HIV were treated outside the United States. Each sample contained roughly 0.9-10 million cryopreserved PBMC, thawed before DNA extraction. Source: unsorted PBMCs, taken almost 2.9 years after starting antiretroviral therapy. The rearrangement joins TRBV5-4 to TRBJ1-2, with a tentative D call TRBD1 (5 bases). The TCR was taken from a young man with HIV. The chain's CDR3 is CASSLAPTGGYGYTF. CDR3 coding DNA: TGTGCCAGCAGCTTGGCTCCGACTGGGGGTTATGGCTACACCTTC.